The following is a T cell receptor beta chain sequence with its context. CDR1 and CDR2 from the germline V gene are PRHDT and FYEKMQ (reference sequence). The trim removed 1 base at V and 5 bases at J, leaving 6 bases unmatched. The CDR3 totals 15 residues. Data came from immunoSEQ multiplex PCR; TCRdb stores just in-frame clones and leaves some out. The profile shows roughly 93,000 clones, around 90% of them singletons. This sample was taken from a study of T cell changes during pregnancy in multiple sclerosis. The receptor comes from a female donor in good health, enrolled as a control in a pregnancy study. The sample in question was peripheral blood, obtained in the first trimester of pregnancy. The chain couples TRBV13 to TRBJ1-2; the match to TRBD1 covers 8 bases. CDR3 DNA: TGTGCCAGCAGCTTAGTGGGACAGGTCGGATATGGCTACACCTTC. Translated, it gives CASSLVGQVGYGYTF. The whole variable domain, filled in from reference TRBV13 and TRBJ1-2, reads AAGVIQSPRHLIKEKRETATLKCYPIPRHDTVYWYQQGPGQDPQFLISFYEKMQSDKGSIPDRFSAQQFSDYHSELNMSSLELGDSALYFCASSLVGQVGYGYTFGSGTRLTVV.